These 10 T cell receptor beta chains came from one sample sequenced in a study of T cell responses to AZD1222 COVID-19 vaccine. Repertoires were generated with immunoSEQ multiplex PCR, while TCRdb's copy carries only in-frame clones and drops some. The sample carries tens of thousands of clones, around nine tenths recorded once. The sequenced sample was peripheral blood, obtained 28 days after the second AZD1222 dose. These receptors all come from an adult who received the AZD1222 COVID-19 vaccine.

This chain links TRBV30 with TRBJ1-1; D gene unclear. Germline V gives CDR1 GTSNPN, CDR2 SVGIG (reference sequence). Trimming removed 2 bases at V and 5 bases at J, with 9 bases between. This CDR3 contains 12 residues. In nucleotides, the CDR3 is TGTGCCTGGAGTAAGAGTAGGACTGAAGCTTTCTTT. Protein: CAWSKSRTEAFF. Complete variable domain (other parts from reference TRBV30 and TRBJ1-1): SQTIHQWPATLVQPVGSPLSLECTVEGTSNPNLYWYRQAAGRGLQLLFYSVGIGQISSEVPQNLSASRPQDRQFILSSKKLLLSDSGFYLCAWSKSRTEAFFGQGTRLTVV.

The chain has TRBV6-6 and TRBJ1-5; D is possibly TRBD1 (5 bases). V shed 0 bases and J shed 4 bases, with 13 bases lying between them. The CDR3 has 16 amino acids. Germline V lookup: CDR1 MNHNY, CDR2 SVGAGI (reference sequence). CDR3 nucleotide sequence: TGTGCCAGCAGTTACTCAGCAGGGAGTCTTAATCAGCCCCAGCATTTT. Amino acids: CASSYSAGSLNQPQHF.

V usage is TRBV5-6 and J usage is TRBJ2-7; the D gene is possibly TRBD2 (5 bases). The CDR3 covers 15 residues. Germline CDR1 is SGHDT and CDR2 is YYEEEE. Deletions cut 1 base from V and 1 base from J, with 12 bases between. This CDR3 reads CASSLLALASYEQYF. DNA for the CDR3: TGTGCCAGCAGCTTGCTTGCCCTAGCATCCTACGAGCAGTACTTC.

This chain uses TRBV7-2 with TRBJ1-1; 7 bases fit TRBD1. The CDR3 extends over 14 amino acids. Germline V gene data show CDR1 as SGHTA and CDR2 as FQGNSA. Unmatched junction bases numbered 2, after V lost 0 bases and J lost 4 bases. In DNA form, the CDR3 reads TGTGCCAGCAGCTTAGCGCCAGGGGGCACTGAAGCTTTCTTT. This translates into CASSLAPGGTEAFF.

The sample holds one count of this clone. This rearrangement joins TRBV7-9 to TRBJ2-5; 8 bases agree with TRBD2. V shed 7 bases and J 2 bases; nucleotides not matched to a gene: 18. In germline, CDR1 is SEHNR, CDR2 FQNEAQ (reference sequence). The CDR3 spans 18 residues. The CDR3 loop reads CASTRTGGGPAKQETQYF. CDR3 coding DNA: TGTGCCAGCACCAGGACTGGCGGGGGGCCTGCGAAACAAGAGACCCAGTACTTC.

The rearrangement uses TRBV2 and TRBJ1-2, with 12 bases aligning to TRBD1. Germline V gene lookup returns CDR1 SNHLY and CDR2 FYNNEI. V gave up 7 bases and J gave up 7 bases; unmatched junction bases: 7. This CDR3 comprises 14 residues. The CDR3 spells CASTLRDRGPGYTF. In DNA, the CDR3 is TGTGCCAGCACCCTCCGGGACAGGGGGCCTGGCTACACCTTC.

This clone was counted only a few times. Written as DNA, the CDR3 is TGTGCCAGCTCCCCAGGGGTTAATTCACCCCTCCACTTT. It encodes CASSPGVNSPLHF. The rearrangement uses TRBV18 and TRBJ1-6; maybe TRBD1 (6 bases). Between the trimmed V and J ends, which lost 6 bases and 6 bases, there was a span of 9 bases. The CDR3 runs 13 residues. Germline V gene data show CDR1 as KGHSH and CDR2 as LQKENI.

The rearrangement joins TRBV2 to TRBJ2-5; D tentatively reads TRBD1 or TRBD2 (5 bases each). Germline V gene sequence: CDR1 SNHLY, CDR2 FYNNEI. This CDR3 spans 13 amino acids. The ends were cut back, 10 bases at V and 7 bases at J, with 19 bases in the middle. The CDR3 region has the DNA TGTGCCACCCTAGGGACCGAGGGTGGGACCCAGTACTTC. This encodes CATLGTEGGTQYF.

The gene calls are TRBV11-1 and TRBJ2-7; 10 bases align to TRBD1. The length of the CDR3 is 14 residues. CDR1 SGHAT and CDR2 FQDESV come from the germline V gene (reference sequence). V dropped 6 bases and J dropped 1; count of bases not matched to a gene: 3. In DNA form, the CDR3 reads TGTGCCAGCAGTAAGGGACAGGGGTCCTACGAGCAGTACTTC. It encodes CASSKGQGSYEQYF.

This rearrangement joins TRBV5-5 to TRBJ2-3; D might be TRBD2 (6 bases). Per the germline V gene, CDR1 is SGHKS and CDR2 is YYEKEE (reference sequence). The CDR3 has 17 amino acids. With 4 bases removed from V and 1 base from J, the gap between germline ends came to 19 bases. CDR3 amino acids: CASSQTDYGGGTDTQYF. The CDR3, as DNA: TGTGCCAGCAGCCAAACCGATTATGGCGGGGGCACAGATACGCAGTATTTT.